Listed below are T cell receptor beta chains from one sample, sequenced in a study of shared clonotypes between healthy human individuals. The assay was immunoSEQ multiplex PCR, and TCRdb's table has in-frame clones only and misses some. The repertoire holds around 720,000 clones, with about three quarters as singletons. Sequenced: memory CD4+ T cells sorted from blood. Every receptor here comes from a woman in her 30s in good health. CDR3s include the opening cysteine and the closing phenylalanine or tryptophan. The D gene is left open where the match is weak. Clone size is given for some rows only: seen once, a few or many times, or a class if the clone is expanded.

J gene: TRBJ2-7
clone size: -
D gene: TRBD1
V gene: TRBV6-6
CDR3 protein: CASSTGDYEQYF
CDR3 DNA: TGTGCCAGCAGCACAGGGGACTACGAGCAGTACTTC

J gene: TRBJ2-2
clone size: -
D gene: -
V gene: TRBV9
CDR3 protein: CASTPRRGSWNTGELFF
CDR3 DNA: TGTGCCAGCACCCCAAGGAGGGGGAGTTGGAACACCGGGGAGCTGTTTTTT

J gene: TRBJ1-3
clone size: -
D gene: -
V gene: TRBV14
CDR3 protein: CASSLRGTPGNTIYF
CDR3 DNA: TGTGCCAGCAGCCTTCGAGGGACACCGGGAAACACCATATATTTT

J gene: TRBJ2-7
clone size: -
D gene: -
V gene: TRBV6-1
CDR3 protein: CASSARGESYEQYF
CDR3 DNA: TGTGCCAGCAGTGCCAGGGGTGAGTCCTACGAGCAGTACTTC

J gene: TRBJ1-2
clone size: -
D gene: -
V gene: TRBV25-1
CDR3 protein: CASSEYQQGRDGYTF
CDR3 DNA: TGTGCCAGCAGTGAATATCAACAGGGAAGGGATGGCTACACCTTC

J gene: TRBJ1-2
clone size: few
D gene: TRBD1
V gene: TRBV18
CDR3 protein: CASSRDRGDTYGYTF
CDR3 DNA: TGTGCCAGCTCCCGGGACAGGGGGGATACCTATGGCTACACCTTC

J gene: TRBJ1-4
clone size: -
D gene: TRBD1
V gene: TRBV10-2
CDR3 protein: CASRDTGGGEKLFF
CDR3 DNA: TGCGCCAGCAGGGACACAGGGGGCGGTGAAAAACTGTTTTTT

J gene: TRBJ1-4
clone size: -
D gene: -
V gene: TRBV7-9
CDR3 protein: CASSLVLGTNEKLFF
CDR3 DNA: TGTGCCAGCAGCTTAGTTCTGGGAACTAATGAAAAACTGTTTTTT

J gene: TRBJ2-7
clone size: -
D gene: -
V gene: TRBV6-1
CDR3 protein: CASSEVGRSYEQYF
CDR3 DNA: TGTGCCAGCAGTGAAGTCGGCAGATCCTACGAGCAGTACTTC

J gene: TRBJ1-2
clone size: few
D gene: -
V gene: TRBV7-6
CDR3 protein: CASGQTGDYGYTF
CDR3 DNA: TGTGCCAGCGGCCAGACTGGCGACTATGGCTACACCTTC

J gene: TRBJ2-7
clone size: -
D gene: -
V gene: TRBV2
CDR3 protein: CASREGTTVKYF
CDR3 DNA: TGTGCCAGCAGAGAGGGGACCACCGTGAAGTACTTC

J gene: TRBJ1-2
clone size: -
D gene: -
V gene: TRBV28
CDR3 protein: CASSSSRGSLLVSTGYTF
CDR3 DNA: TGTGCCAGCAGTTCGTCTCGGGGGAGCCTTTTGGTGTCGACGGGCTACACCTTC

J gene: TRBJ2-6
clone size: -
D gene: -
V gene: TRBV7-8
CDR3 protein: CASSSPRGEANGANVLTF
CDR3 DNA: TGTGCCAGCAGCTCCCCTAGGGGGGAGGCTAATGGGGCCAACGTCCTGACTTTC

J gene: TRBJ2-7
clone size: few
D gene: -
V gene: TRBV9
CDR3 protein: CASSVSYYDYEQYF
CDR3 DNA: TGTGCCAGCAGCGTATCCTACTATGACTACGAGCAGTACTTC

J gene: TRBJ2-1
clone size: -
D gene: -
V gene: TRBV13
CDR3 protein: CASSLAGLNEQFF
CDR3 DNA: TGTGCCAGCAGCTTAGCTGGCCTCAATGAGCAGTTCTTC

J gene: TRBJ2-7
clone size: -
D gene: -
V gene: TRBV7-9
CDR3 protein: CASSLGGQTYEQYF
CDR3 DNA: TGTGCCAGCAGCTTAGGAGGACAGACCTACGAGCAGTACTTC

J gene: TRBJ2-5
clone size: -
D gene: -
V gene: TRBV27
CDR3 protein: CASSKPGQETQYF
CDR3 DNA: TGTGCCAGCAGTAAACCGGGTCAAGAGACCCAGTACTTC

J gene: TRBJ1-5
clone size: -
D gene: -
V gene: TRBV19
CDR3 protein: CASSMDRASNQPQHF
CDR3 DNA: TGTGCCAGTAGTATGGACCGGGCCAGCAATCAGCCCCAGCATTTT

J gene: TRBJ2-2
clone size: few
D gene: -
V gene: TRBV10-1
CDR3 protein: CASSSADNTGELFF
CDR3 DNA: TGCGCCAGTTCGTCGGCGGATAACACCGGGGAGCTGTTTTTT

J gene: TRBJ1-2
clone size: few
D gene: -
V gene: TRBV10-3
CDR3 protein: CAIRTERQSYGYTF
CDR3 DNA: TGTGCCATCAGGACAGAACGACAGAGCTATGGCTACACCTTC

J gene: TRBJ1-2
clone size: -
D gene: TRBD1
V gene: TRBV18
CDR3 protein: CASSYSDRAGYTF
CDR3 DNA: TGTGCCAGCTCATACTCGGACAGGGCTGGCTACACCTTC

J gene: TRBJ2-5
clone size: -
D gene: -
V gene: TRBV6-5
CDR3 protein: CASSYLGGLAKETQYF
CDR3 DNA: TGTGCCAGCAGTTACCTCGGGGGTCTGGCGAAAGAGACCCAGTACTTC

J gene: TRBJ1-2
clone size: -
D gene: -
V gene: TRBV27
CDR3 protein: CASSSPSRRASNYGYTF
CDR3 DNA: TGTGCCAGCAGTTCCCCCTCGCGGAGGGCTTCTAACTATGGCTACACCTTC

J gene: TRBJ2-7
clone size: -
D gene: -
V gene: TRBV5-1
CDR3 protein: CASSGGHLLYLLFSYEQYF
CDR3 DNA: TGCGCCAGCAGCGGGGGACATCTGCTCTACCTTCTATTCTCCTACGAGCAGTACTTC

J gene: TRBJ2-7
clone size: -
D gene: -
V gene: TRBV25-1
CDR3 protein: CASSGGGLAPYEQYF
CDR3 DNA: TGTGCCAGCAGTGGAGGAGGACTTGCCCCCTACGAGCAGTACTTC

J gene: TRBJ2-2
clone size: -
D gene: -
V gene: TRBV20-1
CDR3 protein: CSASRIKELFF
CDR3 DNA: TGCAGTGCTAGTAGAATTAAGGAGCTGTTTTTT

J gene: TRBJ2-7
clone size: -
D gene: -
V gene: TRBV6-1
CDR3 protein: CASSEIMGSGSSYEQYF
CDR3 DNA: TGTGCCAGCAGTGAAATTATGGGTTCAGGGAGCTCCTACGAGCAGTACTTC

J gene: TRBJ2-2
clone size: -
D gene: -
V gene: TRBV11-2
CDR3 protein: CASSLVVTGELFF
CDR3 DNA: TGTGCCAGCAGCTTAGTGGTGACCGGGGAGCTGTTTTTT

J gene: TRBJ2-3
clone size: -
D gene: TRBD2
V gene: TRBV9
CDR3 protein: CASSSGLAGGSTDTQYF
CDR3 DNA: TGTGCCAGCAGCTCAGGACTAGCGGGGGGGAGCACAGATACGCAGTATTTT

J gene: TRBJ2-7
clone size: -
D gene: TRBD2
V gene: TRBV10-1
CDR3 protein: CASSENSRTSGVIDEQYF
CDR3 DNA: TGCGCCAGCAGTGAAAACTCAAGGACTAGCGGGGTAATCGACGAGCAGTACTTC

J gene: TRBJ1-2
clone size: -
D gene: -
V gene: TRBV28
CDR3 protein: CASSSTTSYGYTF
CDR3 DNA: TGTGCCAGCAGTTCCACTACGAGCTATGGCTACACCTTC

J gene: TRBJ2-2
clone size: -
D gene: TRBD2
V gene: TRBV7-9
CDR3 protein: CASSLQREGPVQFF
CDR3 DNA: TGTGCCAGCAGCTTACAGCGGGAGGGCCCTGTTCAGTTTTTT

J gene: TRBJ1-2
clone size: few
D gene: TRBD1
V gene: TRBV5-1
CDR3 protein: CASSRRQGSDNYGYTF
CDR3 DNA: TGCGCCAGCAGCCGACGACAGGGGTCAGATAACTATGGCTACACCTTC

J gene: TRBJ1-1
clone size: -
D gene: -
V gene: TRBV11-2
CDR3 protein: CASSPLSGQFNTEAFF
CDR3 DNA: TGTGCCAGCAGCCCACTATCCGGACAGTTTAACACTGAAGCTTTCTTT